Listed below are T cell receptor beta chains from one sample, sequenced in a study of CD8+CD57+ T cells in acquired aplastic anemia. Each CDR3 protein gets one entry after TCRdb re-called the reads with MiXCR. The sample consists of under 350,000 distinct CDR3 sequences, around three fifths of them appearing once. Sequencing used sorted CD4+, CD8+, or CD8+CD57+ T cells (not recorded which) from PBMCs. All receptors derive from a human donor with aplastic anemia. Both conserved end residues are part of each CDR3. D genes are given only for firm matches. Some rows mark clone size as missing; the rest say once, few, many or name a class of expanded clone.

v_call: TRBV7-9
d_call: -
clone_size: many
j_call: TRBJ2-5
cdr3_aa: CASSSRTLGETQYF
cdr3_nt: TGTGCCAGCAGCTCCCGGACACTGGGAGAGACCCAGTACTTC

v_call: TRBV7-8
d_call: -
clone_size: many
j_call: TRBJ2-3
cdr3_aa: CASSTRGATDTQYF
cdr3_nt: TGTGCCAGCAGCACGCGAGGGGCCACAGATACGCAGTATTTT

v_call: TRBV20-1
d_call: -
clone_size: -
j_call: TRBJ2-3
cdr3_aa: CSVLLRKGISTDTQYF
cdr3_nt: TGCAGTGTTCTCCTCCGGAAAGGGATTAGCACAGATACGCAGTATTTT

v_call: TRBV7-3
d_call: TRBD2
clone_size: -
j_call: TRBJ2-3
cdr3_aa: CASSLDPGTSGSTDTQYF
cdr3_nt: TGTGCCAGCAGCTTAGATCCGGGGACTAGCGGGAGTACAGATACGCAGTATTTT

v_call: TRBV20-1
d_call: -
clone_size: many
j_call: TRBJ2-1
cdr3_aa: CSARAQGVEQFF
cdr3_nt: TGCAGTGCTAGAGCTCAGGGTGTTGAGCAGTTCTTC

v_call: TRBV7-9
d_call: -
clone_size: -
j_call: TRBJ2-5
cdr3_aa: CASSSGPRAQYF
cdr3_nt: TGTGCCAGCAGCTCCGGTCCTCGGGCCCAGTACTTC

v_call: TRBV7-9
d_call: -
clone_size: -
j_call: TRBJ1-5
cdr3_aa: CASSLAGAVNQPQHF
cdr3_nt: TGTGCCAGCAGCTTGGCGGGGGCGGTCAATCAGCCCCAGCATTTT

v_call: TRBV2
d_call: -
clone_size: few
j_call: TRBJ1-2
cdr3_aa: CASSEGQIYGYTF
cdr3_nt: TGTGCCAGCAGTGAGGGGCAGATCTATGGCTACACCTTC

v_call: TRBV9
d_call: TRBD2
clone_size: -
j_call: TRBJ2-5
cdr3_aa: CASSDSGMGETQYF
cdr3_nt: TGTGCCAGCAGCGATAGCGGGATGGGGGAGACCCAGTACTTC

v_call: TRBV14
d_call: -
clone_size: few
j_call: TRBJ1-2
cdr3_aa: CASSQEDGPQTAYGYTF
cdr3_nt: TGTGCCAGCAGCCAAGAGGACGGACCCCAGACTGCTTATGGCTACACCTTC

v_call: TRBV9
d_call: TRBD1
clone_size: -
j_call: TRBJ1-1
cdr3_aa: CASSVGAGTGSGTEAFF
cdr3_nt: TGTGCCAGCAGCGTAGGAGCCGGGACAGGGAGTGGCACTGAAGCTTTCTTT

v_call: TRBV2
d_call: -
clone_size: few
j_call: TRBJ2-1
cdr3_aa: CATQRAEGDEQFF
cdr3_nt: TGTGCCACCCAGCGCGCAGAGGGCGATGAGCAGTTCTTC

v_call: TRBV12-3/TRBV12-4
d_call: -
clone_size: -
j_call: TRBJ1-1
cdr3_aa: CASSSTVGEAFF
cdr3_nt: TGTGCCAGCAGCTCGACCGTAGGTGAAGCTTTCTTT

v_call: TRBV5-5
d_call: TRBD2
clone_size: once
j_call: TRBJ2-2
cdr3_aa: CASSFSGGRGNTGELFF
cdr3_nt: TGTGCCAGCAGCTTTAGCGGGGGCCGAGGGAACACCGGGGAGCTGTTTTTT

v_call: TRBV24-1
d_call: -
clone_size: -
j_call: TRBJ2-2
cdr3_aa: CATSDGANTGELFF
cdr3_nt: TGTGCCACCAGTGACGGCGCGAACACCGGGGAGCTGTTTTTT

v_call: TRBV7-9
d_call: -
clone_size: few
j_call: TRBJ2-7
cdr3_aa: CASQESYEQYF
cdr3_nt: TGTGCCTCACAGGAATCCTACGAGCAGTACTTC

v_call: TRBV2
d_call: -
clone_size: many
j_call: TRBJ2-5
cdr3_aa: CASRGGAGETQYF
cdr3_nt: TGTGCCAGCAGGGGCGGTGCGGGGGAGACCCAGTACTTC

v_call: TRBV19
d_call: -
clone_size: many
j_call: TRBJ1-6
cdr3_aa: CASFGGAVSSPLHF
cdr3_nt: TGTGCCTCCTTTGGGGGGGCGGTGAGTTCACCCCTCCACTTT

v_call: TRBV9
d_call: -
clone_size: -
j_call: TRBJ2-1
cdr3_aa: CASGRGRESFNEQFF
cdr3_nt: TGTGCCAGCGGGCGTGGCAGGGAGAGCTTCAATGAGCAGTTCTTC

v_call: TRBV5-5
d_call: -
clone_size: many
j_call: TRBJ2-7
cdr3_aa: CASSLPQTGSSYEQYF
cdr3_nt: TGTGCCAGCAGCTTGCCTCAAACAGGGAGCTCCTACGAGCAGTACTTC